This TCR beta chain emerged from a study of tumor and adjacent non-tumor tissue in lung cancer. At the level of the study: Aged about 30 to 76 years, patients included nine to eleven men and 4 to 6 women with stage I to III disease. Around 4 million productive TCRbeta reads were obtained per sample on average.

No cell sorting was done before RNA was extracted from the tissue. This non-tumor lung sample came from over 3 cm beyond the tumor edge. Study results and limitations: TCR diversity was significantly greater in tumor than normal lung tissue. In normal lung, the top 100 clones were significantly more dominant than in tumor.

The library came from three nested PCR rounds adapted from ARM-PCR protocols. MiXCR, run by TCRdb on the multiplex PCR reads, gives a single entry per CDR3 protein. The table lists 90,000 to 100,000 distinct CDR3 sequences, roughly 78% of them singletons, with roughly 33% in the top ten. This clonotype has a count of ten or more. Its antigen is still unknown. The CDR3 totals 15 residues. Germline V gene data show CDR1 as SGHTA and CDR2 as FQGTGA. Unmatched junction bases numbered 13, after V lost 5 bases and J lost 11 bases. The J gene is TRBJ2-1, the V gene TRBV7-3; 9 nucleotides align to TRBD2. Sequenced input: distant non-tumor lung tissue. The sequence came from a man aged 55-75 years with small cell lung cancer. The CDR3: CASSVMGGGGQQQFF. CDR3 coding DNA: TGTGCCAGCAGCGTAATGGGCGGGGGGGGCCAGCAGCAGTTCTTC.